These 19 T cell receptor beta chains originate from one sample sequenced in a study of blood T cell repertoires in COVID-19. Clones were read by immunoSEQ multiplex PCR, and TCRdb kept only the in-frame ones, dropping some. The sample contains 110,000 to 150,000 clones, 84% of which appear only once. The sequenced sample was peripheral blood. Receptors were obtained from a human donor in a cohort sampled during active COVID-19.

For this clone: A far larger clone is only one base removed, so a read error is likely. The CDR3 nucleotides are TGTGCCATCAGCTTGGTTGCAGGGGGTTGGAATGGCTACACCTTC. This sequence encodes CAISLVAGGWNGYTF. The V call is TRBV5-5, the J call TRBJ1-2, with TRBD1 identical over 7 bases. CDR3 size: 15 residues. Germline assignment: CDR1 SGHKS and CDR2 YYEKEE (reference sequence).

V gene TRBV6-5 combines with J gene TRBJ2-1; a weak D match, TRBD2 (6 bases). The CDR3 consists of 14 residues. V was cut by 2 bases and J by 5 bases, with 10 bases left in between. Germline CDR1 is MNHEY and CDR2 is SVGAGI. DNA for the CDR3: TGTGCCAGCAGTTACGGATCGGGGGACAATGAGCAGTTCTTC. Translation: CASSYGSGDNEQFF.

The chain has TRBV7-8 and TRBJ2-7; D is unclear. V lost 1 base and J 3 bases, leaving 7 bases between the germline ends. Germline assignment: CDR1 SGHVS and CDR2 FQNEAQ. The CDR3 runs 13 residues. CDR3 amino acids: CASSLDNYYEQYF. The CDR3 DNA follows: TGTGCCAGCAGCTTAGACAATTACTACGAGCAGTACTTC. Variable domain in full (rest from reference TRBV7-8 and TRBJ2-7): GAGVSQSPRYKVAKRGQDVALRCDPISGHVSLFWYQQALGQGPEFLTYFQNEAQLDKSGLPSDRFFAERPEGSVSTLKIQRTQQEDSAVYLCASSLDNYYEQYFGPGTRLTVT.

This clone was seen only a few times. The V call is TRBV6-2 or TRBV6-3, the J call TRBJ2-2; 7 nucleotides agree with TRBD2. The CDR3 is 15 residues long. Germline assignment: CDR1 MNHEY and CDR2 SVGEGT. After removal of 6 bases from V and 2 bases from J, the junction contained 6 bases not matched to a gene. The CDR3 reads CASRPLAANTGELFF. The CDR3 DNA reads TGTGCCAGCAGGCCTCTAGCGGCAAACACCGGGGAGCTGTTTTTT.

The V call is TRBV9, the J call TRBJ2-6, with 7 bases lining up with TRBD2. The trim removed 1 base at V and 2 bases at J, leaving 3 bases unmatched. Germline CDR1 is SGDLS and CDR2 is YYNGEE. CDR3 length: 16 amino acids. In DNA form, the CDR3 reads TGTGCCAGCAGCGTAAGTGCGGGGGCTGGGGCCAACGTCCTGACTTTC. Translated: CASSVSAGAGANVLTF.

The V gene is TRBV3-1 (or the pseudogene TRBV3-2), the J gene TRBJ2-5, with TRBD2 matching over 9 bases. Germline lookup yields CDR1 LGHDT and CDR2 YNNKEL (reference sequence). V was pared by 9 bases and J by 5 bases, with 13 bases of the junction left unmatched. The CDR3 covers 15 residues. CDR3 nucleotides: TGTGCCAGTTCGACTAGCGGTCTTTATTTCGAGACCCAGTACTTC. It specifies CASSTSGLYFETQYF.

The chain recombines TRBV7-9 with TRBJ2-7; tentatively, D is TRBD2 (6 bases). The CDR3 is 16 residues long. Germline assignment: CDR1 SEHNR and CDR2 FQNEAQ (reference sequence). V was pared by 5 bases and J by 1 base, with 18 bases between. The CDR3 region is CASSPAVRSGSYEQYF. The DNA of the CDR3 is TGTGCCAGCAGCCCCGCCGTTCGGAGCGGGTCCTACGAGCAGTACTTC.

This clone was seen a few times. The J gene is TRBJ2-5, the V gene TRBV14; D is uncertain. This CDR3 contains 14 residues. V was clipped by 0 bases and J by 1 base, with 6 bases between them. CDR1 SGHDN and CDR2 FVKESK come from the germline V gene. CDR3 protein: CASSQDRFQETQYF. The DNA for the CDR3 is TGTGCCAGCAGCCAAGACAGGTTCCAAGAGACCCAGTACTTC.

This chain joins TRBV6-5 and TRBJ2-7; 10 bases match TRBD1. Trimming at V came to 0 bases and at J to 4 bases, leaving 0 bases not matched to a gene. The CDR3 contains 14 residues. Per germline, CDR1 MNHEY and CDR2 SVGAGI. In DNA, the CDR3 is TGTGCCAGCAGTTACTCGGACAGGGGGTACGAGCAGTACTTC. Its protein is CASSYSDRGYEQYF.

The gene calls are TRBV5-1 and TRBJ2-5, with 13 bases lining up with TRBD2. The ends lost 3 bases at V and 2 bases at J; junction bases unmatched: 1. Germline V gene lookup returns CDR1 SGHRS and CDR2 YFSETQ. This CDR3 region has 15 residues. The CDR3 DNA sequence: TGCGCCAGCAGCTCGACTAGCGGGGGGCAAGAGACCCAGTACTTC. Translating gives CASSSTSGGQETQYF.

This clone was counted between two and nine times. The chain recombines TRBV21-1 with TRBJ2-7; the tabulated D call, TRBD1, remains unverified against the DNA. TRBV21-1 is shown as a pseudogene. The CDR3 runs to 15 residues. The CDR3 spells CASSRFGTGDYEQYV. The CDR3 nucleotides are TGTGCCAGCAGCAGGTTCGGGACAGGGGACTACGAGCAGTACGTC.

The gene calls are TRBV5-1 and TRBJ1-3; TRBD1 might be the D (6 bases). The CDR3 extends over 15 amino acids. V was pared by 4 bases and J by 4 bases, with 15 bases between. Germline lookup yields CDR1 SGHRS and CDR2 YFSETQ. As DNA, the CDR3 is TGCGCCAGCAGCCGGGAGGGGGGGAACGGAAACACCATATATTTT. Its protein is CASSREGGNGNTIYF. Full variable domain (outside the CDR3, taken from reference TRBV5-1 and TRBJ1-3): KAGVTQTPRYLIKTRGQQVTLSCSPISGHRSVSWYQQTPGQGLQFLFEYFSETQRNKGNFPGRFSGRQFSNSRSEMNVSTLELGDSALYLCASSREGGNGNTIYFGEGSWLTVV.

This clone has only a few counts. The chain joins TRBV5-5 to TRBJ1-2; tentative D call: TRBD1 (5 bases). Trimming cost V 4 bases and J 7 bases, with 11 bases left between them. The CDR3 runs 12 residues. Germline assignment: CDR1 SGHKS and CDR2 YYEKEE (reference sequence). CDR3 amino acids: CASSPTDLGYTF. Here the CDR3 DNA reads TGTGCCAGCAGCCCGACAGATCTTGGCTACACCTTC.

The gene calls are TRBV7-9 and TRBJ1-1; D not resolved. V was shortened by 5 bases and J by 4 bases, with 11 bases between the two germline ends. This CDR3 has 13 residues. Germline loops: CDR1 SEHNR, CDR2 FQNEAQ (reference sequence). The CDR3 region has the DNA TGTGCCAGCAGCGACTTTAGCGGCACTGAAGCTTTCTTT. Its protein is CASSDFSGTEAFF.

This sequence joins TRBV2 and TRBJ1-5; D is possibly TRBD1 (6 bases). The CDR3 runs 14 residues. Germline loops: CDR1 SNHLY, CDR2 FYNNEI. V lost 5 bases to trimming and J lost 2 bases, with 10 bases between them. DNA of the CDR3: TGTGCCAGCAGTTTAGGGGGAGGCAATCAGCCCCAGCATTTT. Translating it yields CASSLGGGNQPQHF.

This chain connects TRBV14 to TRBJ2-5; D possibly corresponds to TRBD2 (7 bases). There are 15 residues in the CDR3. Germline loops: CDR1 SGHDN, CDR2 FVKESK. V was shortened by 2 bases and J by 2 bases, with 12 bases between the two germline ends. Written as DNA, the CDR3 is TGTGCCAGCAGCCAACGCGGGGGCCGTCAAGAGACCCAGTACTTC. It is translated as CASSQRGGRQETQYF.

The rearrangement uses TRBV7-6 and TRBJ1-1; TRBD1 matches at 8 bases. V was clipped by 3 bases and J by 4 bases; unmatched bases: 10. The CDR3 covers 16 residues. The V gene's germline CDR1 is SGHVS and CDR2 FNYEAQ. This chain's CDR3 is CASSFGAGGEGTEAFF. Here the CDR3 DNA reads TGTGCCAGCAGCTTCGGGGCAGGGGGCGAAGGCACTGAAGCTTTCTTT.

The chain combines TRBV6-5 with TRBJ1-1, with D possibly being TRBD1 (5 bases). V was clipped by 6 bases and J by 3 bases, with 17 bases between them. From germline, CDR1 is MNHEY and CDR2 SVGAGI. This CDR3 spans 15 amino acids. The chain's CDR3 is CASSLSTALDTEAFF. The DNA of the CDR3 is TGTGCCAGCAGCCTCTCGACAGCTCTTGACACTGAAGCTTTCTTT.

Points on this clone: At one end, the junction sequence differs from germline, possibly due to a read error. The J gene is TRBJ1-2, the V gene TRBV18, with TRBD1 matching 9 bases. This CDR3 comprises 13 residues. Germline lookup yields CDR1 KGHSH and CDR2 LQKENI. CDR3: CASSPQGARGYTF. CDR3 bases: TGTGCCAGCTCGCCACAGGGGGCGCGAGGCTACACCTTC.